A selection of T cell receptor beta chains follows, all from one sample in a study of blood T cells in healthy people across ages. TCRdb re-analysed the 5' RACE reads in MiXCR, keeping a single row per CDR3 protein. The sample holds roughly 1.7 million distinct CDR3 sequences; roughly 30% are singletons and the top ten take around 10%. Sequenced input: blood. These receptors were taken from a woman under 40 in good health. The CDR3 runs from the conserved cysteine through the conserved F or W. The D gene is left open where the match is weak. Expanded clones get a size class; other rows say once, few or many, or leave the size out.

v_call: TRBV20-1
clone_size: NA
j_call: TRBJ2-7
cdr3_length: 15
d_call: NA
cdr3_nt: TGCAGTGCTCCTACCACAGGGTTCACCCTCCACGAGCAGTACTTC
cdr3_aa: CSAPTTGFTLHEQYF

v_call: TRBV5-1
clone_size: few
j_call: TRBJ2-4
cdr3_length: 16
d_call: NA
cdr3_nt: TGCGCCAGCAGCCCACACAGGGAGGCAGCCAAAAACATTCAGTACTTC
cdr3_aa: CASSPHREAAKNIQYF

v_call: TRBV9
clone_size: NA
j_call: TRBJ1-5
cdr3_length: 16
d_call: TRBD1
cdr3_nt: TGTGCCAGCAGCGGCCCGCCGGGGGACAGGAATCAGCCCCAGCATTTT
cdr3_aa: CASSGPPGDRNQPQHF

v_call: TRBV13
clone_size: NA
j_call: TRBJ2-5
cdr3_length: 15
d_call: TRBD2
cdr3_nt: TGTGCCAGCAGCAAGCGGACTAGTCTACAAGAGACCGAGTACTTC
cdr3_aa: CASSKRTSLQETEYF

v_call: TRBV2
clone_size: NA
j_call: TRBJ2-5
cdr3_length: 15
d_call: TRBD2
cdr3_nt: TGTGCCAGCAGGGCGGGACTAGCGGTGCAAGAGACCCAGTACTTC
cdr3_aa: CASRAGLAVQETQYF

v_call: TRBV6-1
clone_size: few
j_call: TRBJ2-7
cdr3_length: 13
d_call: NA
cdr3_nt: TGTGCCAGCAGTGAAGGAGCAGGGCATCCCAAGTACTTC
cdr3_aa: CASSEGAGHPKYF

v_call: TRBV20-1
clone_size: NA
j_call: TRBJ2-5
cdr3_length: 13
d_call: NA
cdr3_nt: TGCAGTGCCCCTGACAGGAGACAAGAGACCCAGTACTTC
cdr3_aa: CSAPDRRQETQYF

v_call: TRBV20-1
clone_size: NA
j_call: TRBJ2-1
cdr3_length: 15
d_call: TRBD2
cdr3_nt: TGCAGTGCTACTAGCGGGAGGAGTGGGGCTAATGAGCAGTTCTTC
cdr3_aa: CSATSGRSGANEQFF

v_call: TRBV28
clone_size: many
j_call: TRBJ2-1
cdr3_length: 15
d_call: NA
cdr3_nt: TGTGCCAGCAGCCCCGGACGGAACTCCTACAATGAGCAGTTCTTC
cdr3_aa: CASSPGRNSYNEQFF

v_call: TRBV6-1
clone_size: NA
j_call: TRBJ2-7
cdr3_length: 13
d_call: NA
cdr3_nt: TGTGCCAGCGGTGTCGAGATAACCTACGAGCAGTACTTC
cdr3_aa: CASGVEITYEQYF

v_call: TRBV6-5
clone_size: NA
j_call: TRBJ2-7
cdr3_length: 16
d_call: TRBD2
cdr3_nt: TGTGCCAGCAGTTATCTAGCGGGAGGCCTCTCCTACGAGCAGTACTTC
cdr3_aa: CASSYLAGGLSYEQYF

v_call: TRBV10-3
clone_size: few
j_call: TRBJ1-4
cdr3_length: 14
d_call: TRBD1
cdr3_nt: TGTGCCATCAGCGCGGGACAGGGGGGGGAAAAACTGTTTTTT
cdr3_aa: CAISAGQGGEKLFF

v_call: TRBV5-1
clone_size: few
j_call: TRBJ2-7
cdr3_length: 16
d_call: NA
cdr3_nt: TGCGCCAGCACTCCAACCCTCGGACGGGGTACCTACGAGCAGTACTTC
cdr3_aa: CASTPTLGRGTYEQYF

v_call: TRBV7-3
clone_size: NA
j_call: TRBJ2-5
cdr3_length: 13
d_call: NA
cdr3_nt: TGCGCCAGCAGCTTAAGGGACCGTGAAGACCAGTACTTC
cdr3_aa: CASSLRDREDQYF

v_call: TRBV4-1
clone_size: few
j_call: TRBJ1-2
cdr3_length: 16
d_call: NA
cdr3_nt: TGCGCCAGCAGCCAAGATAAGAGGGCCAGCCACTATGGCTACACCTTC
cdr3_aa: CASSQDKRASHYGYTF

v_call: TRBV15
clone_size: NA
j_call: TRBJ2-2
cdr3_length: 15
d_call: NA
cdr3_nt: TGTGCCACCAGCAGAGGTGGGGGAAACACCGGGGAGCTGTTTTTT
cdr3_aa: CATSRGGGNTGELFF

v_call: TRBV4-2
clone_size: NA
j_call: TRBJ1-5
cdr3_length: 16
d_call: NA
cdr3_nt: TGTGCCAGCAGCCAAGATTTGGGGGCTAGCAATCAGCCCCAGCATTTT
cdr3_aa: CASSQDLGASNQPQHF

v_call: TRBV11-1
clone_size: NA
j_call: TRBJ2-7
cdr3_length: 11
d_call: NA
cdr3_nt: TGTGCCAGCAGCTTCGCGTACGTGCAGTACTTC
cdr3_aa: CASSFAYVQYF

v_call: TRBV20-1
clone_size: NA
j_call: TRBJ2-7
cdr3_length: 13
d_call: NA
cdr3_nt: TGCAGTGCTTTTGGTCCCCGAGGCTACGAGCAGTACTTC
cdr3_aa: CSAFGPRGYEQYF

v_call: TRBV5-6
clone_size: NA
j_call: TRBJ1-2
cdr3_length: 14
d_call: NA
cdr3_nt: TGTGCCAGCAGCCCGGACCCAGGAGGCTATGGCTACACCTTC
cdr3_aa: CASSPDPGGYGYTF

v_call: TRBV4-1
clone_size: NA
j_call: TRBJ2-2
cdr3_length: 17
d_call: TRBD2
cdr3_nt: TGCGCCAGCAGCCAGCAAATGGGGGTGGCGGGGGGGTCGGAGCTGTTTTTT
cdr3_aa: CASSQQMGVAGGSELFF

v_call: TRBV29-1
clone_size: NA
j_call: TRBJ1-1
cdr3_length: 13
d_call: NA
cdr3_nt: TGCAGCGTTGTCCGCGGGTTCGACACTGAAGCTTTCTTT
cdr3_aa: CSVVRGFDTEAFF

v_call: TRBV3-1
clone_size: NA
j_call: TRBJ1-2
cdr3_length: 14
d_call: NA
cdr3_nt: TGTGCCAGCAGCCAACAGGGACACTACTATGGCTACACCTTC
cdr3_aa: CASSQQGHYYGYTF

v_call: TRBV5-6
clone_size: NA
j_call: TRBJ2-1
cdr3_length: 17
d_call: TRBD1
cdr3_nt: TGTGCCAGCAGAACCCTCAGGGGGCTTCGTTCCTACAATGAGCAGTTCTTC
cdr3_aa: CASRTLRGLRSYNEQFF

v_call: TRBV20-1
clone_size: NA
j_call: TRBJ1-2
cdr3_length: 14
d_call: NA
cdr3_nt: TGCAGTGCTCGCCTCCAGACAGTCCACTATGGCTACACCTTC
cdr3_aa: CSARLQTVHYGYTF

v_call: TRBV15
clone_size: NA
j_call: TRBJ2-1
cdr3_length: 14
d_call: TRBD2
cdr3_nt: TGTGCCACCAGATTGACTAGCGAAAGCAATGAGCAGTTCTTC
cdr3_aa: CATRLTSESNEQFF

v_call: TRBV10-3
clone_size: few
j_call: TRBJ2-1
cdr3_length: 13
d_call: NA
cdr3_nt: TGTGCCATCAGTCCGGTGGAGGGCAATGAGCAGTTCTTC
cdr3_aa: CAISPVEGNEQFF

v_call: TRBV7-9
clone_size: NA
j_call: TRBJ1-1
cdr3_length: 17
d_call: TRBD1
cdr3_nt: TGTGCCAGCAGCTCGCTCCCGGGACAGGGACGGAACACTGAAGCTTTCTTT
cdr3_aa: CASSSLPGQGRNTEAFF

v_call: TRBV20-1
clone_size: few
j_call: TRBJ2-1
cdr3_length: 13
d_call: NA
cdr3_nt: TGCAGTGTCAATTCGGGGGCCGACAATGAGCAGTTCTTC
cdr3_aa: CSVNSGADNEQFF

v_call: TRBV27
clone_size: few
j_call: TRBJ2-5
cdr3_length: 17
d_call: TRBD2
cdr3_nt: TGTGCCAGCAGTCCAAGGACTAGCCAGAGCGTTGGGGAGACCCAGTACTTC
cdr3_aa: CASSPRTSQSVGETQYF

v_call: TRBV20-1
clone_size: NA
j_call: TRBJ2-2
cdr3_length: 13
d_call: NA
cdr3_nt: TGCAGTGCTAGTGGCAGATTCACCGGGGAGCTGTTTTTT
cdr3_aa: CSASGRFTGELFF

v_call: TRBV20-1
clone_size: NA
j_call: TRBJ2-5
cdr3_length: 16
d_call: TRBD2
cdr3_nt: TGCAGTGCTAGAGATTTGACTAGCGTCGGAAGGGAGACCCAGTACTTC
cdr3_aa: CSARDLTSVGRETQYF

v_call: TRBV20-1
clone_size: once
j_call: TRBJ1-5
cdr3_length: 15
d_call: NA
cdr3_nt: TGCAGTGCCTCACTCTCGGGGAGGAGGGGTCAGCCCCAGCATTTT
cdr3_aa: CSASLSGRRGQPQHF

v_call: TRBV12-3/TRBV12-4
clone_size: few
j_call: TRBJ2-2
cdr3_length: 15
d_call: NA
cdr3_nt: TGTGCCAGCACTCCCTACAGGGAGGGCACCGGGGAGCTGTTTTTT
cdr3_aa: CASTPYREGTGELFF

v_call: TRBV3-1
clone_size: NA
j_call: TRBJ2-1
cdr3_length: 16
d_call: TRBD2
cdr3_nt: TGTGCCAGCAGCCAAATCCTCGCCCGCGGGGGAAATGAGCAGTTCTTC
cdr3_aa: CASSQILARGGNEQFF

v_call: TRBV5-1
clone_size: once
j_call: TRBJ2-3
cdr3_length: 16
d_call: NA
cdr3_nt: TGCGCCAGCACAAAGGGGACAATTTCTAGCACAGATACGCAGTATTTT
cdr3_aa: CASTKGTISSTDTQYF